These 7 T cell receptor beta chains were all obtained from the same sample, sequenced in a study of lymphopenia after photon versus proton radiotherapy. This table comes from immunoSEQ multiplex PCR, and its TCRdb copy is limited to in-frame clones, with some not included. Of approximately 9,100 clones listed, approximately 86% were seen once; the top ten hold 20% to 25%. Source: peripheral blood, taken from a patient treated with photon-based radiotherapy. These receptors all come from a man aged 80 or over with cholangiocarcinoma.

V and J are TRBV5-1 and TRBJ2-3; no reliable D call. Germline assignment: CDR1 SGHRS and CDR2 YFSETQ. This CDR3 region has 15 residues. V lost 4 bases and J 0 bases, leaving 12 bases between the germline ends. The CDR3 sequence: CASSDQSSSTDTQYF. The CDR3 region has the DNA TGCGCCAGCAGCGACCAATCTTCTAGCACAGATACGCAGTATTTT. The entire variable domain, with the rest obtained from reference TRBV5-1 and TRBJ2-3, is as follows: KAGVTQTPRYLIKTRGQQVTLSCSPISGHRSVSWYQQTPGQGLQFLFEYFSETQRNKGNFPGRFSGRQFSNSRSEMNVSTLELGDSALYLCASSDQSSSTDTQYFGPGTRLTVL.

V and J are TRBV18 and TRBJ2-1; 11 bases fit TRBD2. V lost 3 bases to trimming and J lost 0 bases; unmatched junction nucleotides: 10. Germline CDR1 KGHSH, CDR2 LQKENI. CDR3 length: 19 residues. The CDR3 loop is CASSPFYGLAGVSYNEQFF. CDR3 DNA: TGTGCCAGCTCACCCTTTTACGGACTAGCGGGTGTCTCCTACAATGAGCAGTTCTTC.

This clone was detected once. This sequence joins TRBV10-3 and TRBJ2-7; D uncertain. The CDR3 extends over 15 amino acids. Per the germline V gene, CDR1 is ENHRY and CDR2 is SYGVKD. With 2 bases removed from V and 3 bases from J, the gap between germline ends came to 14 bases. The CDR3 nucleotides are TGTGCCATCAGTGAGCGCGGTCAAGGCGACTACGAGCAGTACTTC. It translates to CAISERGQGDYEQYF.

For the CDR3, the DNA is TGTGCCAGCAGCATAAATCAGGGAACTAATGAAAAACTGTTTTTT. Protein sequence: CASSINQGTNEKLFF. V gene TRBV5-6 combines with J gene TRBJ1-4; possibly TRBD1 for D (5 bases). The germline V and J ends were trimmed by 4 bases and 1 base, with 11 bases remaining between them. Germline V gives CDR1 SGHDT, CDR2 YYEEEE. The CDR3 runs to 15 residues.

This sequence joins TRBV7-9 and TRBJ2-1, with D perhaps TRBD1 (6 bases). Looked up from germline, CDR1 is SEHNR and CDR2 is FQNEAQ (reference sequence). The CDR3 contains 15 residues. Deletions cut 1 base from V and 7 bases from J, with 14 bases between. The CDR3 reads CASSLVTGSGNEQFF. The CDR3 DNA follows: TGTGCCAGCAGCTTAGTTACAGGGAGTGGGAATGAGCAGTTCTTC. Based on the CDR3 plus reference TRBV7-9 and TRBJ2-1, the full variable domain is DTGVSQNPRHKITKRGQNVTFRCDPISEHNRLYWYRQTLGQGPEFLTYFQNEAQLEKSRLLSDRFSAERPKGSFSTLEIQRTEQGDSAMYLCASSLVTGSGNEQFFGPGTRLTVL.

The chain has TRBV7-8 and TRBJ2-3; D call uncertain. V lost 4 bases and J lost 1, with 3 bases in between. Germline loops: CDR1 SGHVS, CDR2 FQNEAQ. CDR3 length: 12 amino acids. The CDR3 is CASSWGTDTQYF. In DNA, the CDR3 is TGTGCCAGCAGCTGGGGCACAGATACGCAGTATTTT. Drawing the rest from reference TRBV7-8 and TRBJ2-3, the complete variable domain is GAGVSQSPRYKVAKRGQDVALRCDPISGHVSLFWYQQALGQGPEFLTYFQNEAQLDKSGLPSDRFFAERPEGSVSTLKIQRTQQEDSAVYLCASSWGTDTQYFGPGTRLTVL.

The chain combines TRBV9 with TRBJ1-1, with 8 bases that match TRBD1. The CDR3 has 15 amino acids. Germline V gene lookup returns CDR1 SGDLS and CDR2 YYNGEE. Germline trimming cut 4 bases from V and 0 bases from J; bases unmatched to any gene: 5. CDR3 protein: CASSTGQGVNTEAFF. The CDR3, as DNA: TGTGCCAGCAGCACAGGACAGGGCGTGAACACTGAAGCTTTCTTT.